This TCR beta chain was captured in a study of T cells after yellow fever vaccination. As for this clonotype: The antigen remains unidentified.

Regarding the study as a whole: Post-booster samples contained most primary-vaccination clones (more than 95% CD4, 88% CD8).

Trimming pared 6 bases from V and 6 bases from J, leaving 8 bases between. Germline CDR1 and CDR2: MDHEN and SYDVKM. The CDR3 runs 11 residues. They built TCR cDNA with 5'RACE template switching, a step that put in a universal primer site and UMIs. TCRdb reanalysed the 5' RACE reads using MiXCR and keeps one entry per CDR3 protein. This table holds a few hundred thousand distinct CDR3 sequences, 4% found once. The source is a man younger than 35 who received the YFV17D yellow fever vaccine. This chain links TRBV28 with TRBJ1-2; no definite D call. Specimen: PBMCs, collected 5 days after the yellow fever booster vaccination. CDR3 coding DNA: TGTGCCAGCAGGGGTATCGATGGCTACACCTTC. It is translated as CASRGIDGYTF.